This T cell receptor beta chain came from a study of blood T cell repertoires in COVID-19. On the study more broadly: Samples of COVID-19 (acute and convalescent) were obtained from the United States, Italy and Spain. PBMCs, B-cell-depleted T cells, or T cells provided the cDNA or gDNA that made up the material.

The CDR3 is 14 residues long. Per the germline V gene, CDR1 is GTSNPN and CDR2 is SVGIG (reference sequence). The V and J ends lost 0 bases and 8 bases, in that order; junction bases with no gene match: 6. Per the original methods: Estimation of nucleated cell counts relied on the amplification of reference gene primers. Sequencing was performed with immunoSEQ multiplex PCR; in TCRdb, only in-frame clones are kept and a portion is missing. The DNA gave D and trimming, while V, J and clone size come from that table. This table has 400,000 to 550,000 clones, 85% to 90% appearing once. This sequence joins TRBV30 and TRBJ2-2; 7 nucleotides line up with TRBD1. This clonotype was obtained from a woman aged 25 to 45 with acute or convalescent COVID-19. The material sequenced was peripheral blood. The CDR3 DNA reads TGTGCCTGGAGTGTAGGTACAGGGGCGGGGGAGCTGTTTTTT. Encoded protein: CAWSVGTGAGELFF.